A single sample is the source of the 16 T cell receptor beta chains below, sequenced in a study of blood T cells in healthy people across ages (dated by TCRdb to the mid-2010s). To prepare the library, 5' RACE was applied. The data were produced on an Illumina HiSeq 2500. A second PCR of about 7 to 12 cycles was run with a J-beta primer mix and a sample-barcoded 5' primer. Starting from the raw public reads, TCRdb applied fastp trimming at Q25, assembled clones with MiXCR and retained in-frame beta chains. Rows with one shared CDR3 protein collapse into an entry with the most common genes and DNA. The sample yields roughly 1,300,000 distinct CDR3 sequences; approximately 59% were counted once. Clones ranked in the top ten supply approximately 7% of the sample. Sequencing was performed on blood. These receptors originate from a man aged 18 to 29 in good health.

The CDR3 nucleotides are TGCAGTGCCTCTCTGACCCAGTACTTC. Translation: CSASLTQYF. V and J are TRBV20-1 and TRBJ2-5, with no clear D. Trimming removed 6 bases from V and 7 bases from J, with 6 bases in between. The germline V gene encodes CDR1 DFQATT and CDR2 SNEGSKA (reference sequence). The CDR3 loop spans 9 amino acids.

This CDR3 is CASEEREGLSNEQFF. The CDR3 nucleotides read TGCGCCAGCGAAGAGCGGGAGGGTCTGAGTAATGAGCAGTTCTTC. The rearrangement uses TRBV5-1 and TRBJ2-1; TRBD2 aligns across 10 bases. CDR1 and CDR2 (germline): SGHRS, YFSETQ. CDR3 size: 15 residues. Unmatched junction bases numbered 11, after V lost 7 bases and J lost 7 bases.

V is TRBV12-3 or TRBV12-4 and J is TRBJ2-2, with 9 bases lining up with TRBD1. The length of the CDR3 is 16 residues. V shed 4 bases and J 6 bases; nucleotides not matched to a gene: 9. CDR3 sequence: CASSSPGTGISGELFF. The CDR3 nucleotides read TGTGCCAGCAGTTCCCCCGGGACAGGGATCTCCGGGGAGCTGTTTTTT.

CDR3 sequence (DNA): TGTGCCAGCAGTGAGTCGCACAGATACGCGTATTTT. This translates into CASSESHRYAYF. The chain joins TRBV6-1 to TRBJ2-3; no firm D call. This CDR3 contains 12 residues. V was pared by 3 bases and J by 14 bases, with 15 bases between. Germline assignment: CDR1 MNHNS and CDR2 SASEGT.

The rearrangement links TRBV6-5 to TRBJ1-2; 8 positions match TRBD1. This CDR3 has 12 residues. CDR1 and CDR2 (germline): MNHEY, SVGAGI. J gave up 4 bases and V 7 bases, and 2 bases lay outside the gene matches. The CDR3 DNA sequence: TGTGCCAGCAACGGACAGGGCTATGGCTACACCTTC. Its protein is CASNGQGYGYTF.

The rearrangement uses TRBV12-3 or TRBV12-4 and TRBJ2-7, with 10 bases aligning to TRBD2. The DNA end is more similar to TRBJ2-1, so the J call may be wrong. This CDR3 spans 13 amino acids. As DNA, the CDR3 is TGTGCCAGCGAAGCGGGAGGGCCGCGTGAGCAGTTCTTC. Amino acid sequence: CASEAGGPREQFF.

V is TRBV14 and J is TRBJ1-2; D call uncertain. V lost 1 base to trimming and J lost 6 bases, with 9 bases between them. Germline lookup yields CDR1 SGHDN and CDR2 FVKESK. The CDR3 covers 13 residues. CDR3 sequence (DNA): TGTGCCAGCAGCCAAGTACAGCTCAATGGCTACACCTTC. Encoded protein: CASSQVQLNGYTF.

With respect to this clonotype: A junction end diverges from the germline sequence, so it may reflect a read error. The chain couples TRBV7-9 to TRBJ1-2; D uncertain. Germline CDR1 SEHNR, CDR2 FQNEAQ (reference sequence). This CDR3 is 12 amino acids long. CDR3 coding DNA: TGTTCCAGCAGCTTAAGTTCACATGGCTACACCTTC. It codes for CSSSLSSHGYTF.

This clonotype showed up just a few times. The chain has TRBV7-2 and TRBJ1-2; D is uncertain. Per the germline V gene, CDR1 is SGHTA and CDR2 is FQGNSA. The CDR3 runs 13 residues. Trimming removed 2 bases at V and 2 bases at J, with 6 bases between. In DNA form, the CDR3 reads TGTGCCAGCAGCTTAACCAGGAACTATGGCTACACCTTC. It encodes CASSLTRNYGYTF. The full variable domain, rest sourced from reference TRBV7-2 and TRBJ1-2, is GAGVSQSPSNKVTEKGKDVELRCDPISGHTALYWYRQSLGQGLEFLIYFQGNSAPDKSGLPSDRFSAERTGGSVSTLTIQRTQQEDSAVYLCASSLTRNYGYTFGSGTRLTVV.

This clonotype was seen ten or more times. This chain connects TRBV10-3 to TRBJ2-7; no clear D gene. V was clipped by 0 bases and J by 3 bases, with 6 bases between them. In germline, CDR1 is ENHRY, CDR2 SYGVKD. The CDR3 consists of 13 residues. CDR3 nucleotide sequence: TGTGCCATCAGTGAGTCGGGTAGCTACGAGCAGTACTTC. Amino acid sequence: CAISESGSYEQYF.

This clonotype was counted between two and nine times. V is TRBV3-1 and J is TRBJ2-2, with D uncertain. The CDR3 consists of 13 residues. Trimming removed 2 bases from V and 4 bases from J, with 5 bases in between. CDR1 LGHDT and CDR2 YNNKEL come from the germline V gene (reference sequence). DNA of the CDR3: TGTGCCAGCAGCCAATCGGCCACCGGGGAGCTGTTTTTT. Residues: CASSQSATGELFF.

V is TRBV20-1 and J is TRBJ1-1; D is perhaps TRBD1 (6 bases). Trimming removed 1 base at V and 8 bases at J, with 17 bases between. From germline, CDR1 is DFQATT and CDR2 SNEGSKA (reference sequence). The CDR3 has 14 amino acids. The CDR3 bases are TGCAGTGCTAGAGGGGGGGACAACCCTCTCGAAGCTTTCTTT. This codes for CSARGGDNPLEAFF.

This chain links TRBV7-2 with TRBJ2-7, with 9 bases aligning to TRBD1. Trimming took 3 bases from V and 1 from J; bases not matched to a gene: 7. The length of the CDR3 is 16 residues. Germline V gene lookup returns CDR1 SGHTA and CDR2 FQGNSA. The chain's CDR3 is CASSFDQDRGSYEQYF. The CDR3 DNA reads as TGTGCCAGCAGCTTCGATCAGGACAGGGGATCCTACGAGCAGTACTTC. Full variable domain (remainder filled in from reference TRBV7-2 and TRBJ2-7): GAGVSQSPSNKVTEKGKDVELRCDPISGHTALYWYRQSLGQGLEFLIYFQGNSAPDKSGLPSDRFSAERTGGSVSTLTIQRTQQEDSAVYLCASSFDQDRGSYEQYFGPGTRLTVT.

The V and J genes are TRBV20-1 and TRBJ2-1; D gene ambiguous. Germline CDR1 and CDR2: DFQATT and SNEGSKA (reference sequence). Trimming stripped 5 bases from V and 3 bases from J, with 11 bases between. The CDR3 is 13 residues long. CDR3 bases: TGCAGTGCTGCCCCCCACGACTACAATGAGCAGTTCTTC. Its protein product is CSAAPHDYNEQFF.

The V call is TRBV10-1, the J call TRBJ1-4, with a possible D match to TRBD1 (5 bases). Trimming took 9 bases from V and 4 from J, leaving 21 bases between them. This CDR3 has 16 residues. Germline V lookup: CDR1 WNHNN, CDR2 SYGVQD (reference sequence). CDR3 in amino acids: CARSLTVGAVNEKLFF. In DNA, the CDR3 is TGCGCCAGATCCCTGACTGTAGGGGCAGTTAATGAAAAACTGTTTTTT.

This clonotype was recorded a few times. The rearrangement joins TRBV11-2 to TRBJ2-1, with a tentative D call TRBD1 (6 bases). CDR3 size: 18 residues. CDR1 and CDR2 (germline): SGHAT, FQNNGV. V was shortened by 1 base and J by 7 bases, with 23 bases between the two germline ends. CDR3 sequence reads: CASSLGESGTPALNEQFF. For the CDR3, the DNA is TGTGCCAGCAGCTTAGGGGAATCCGGGACACCCGCCCTGAATGAGCAGTTCTTC.